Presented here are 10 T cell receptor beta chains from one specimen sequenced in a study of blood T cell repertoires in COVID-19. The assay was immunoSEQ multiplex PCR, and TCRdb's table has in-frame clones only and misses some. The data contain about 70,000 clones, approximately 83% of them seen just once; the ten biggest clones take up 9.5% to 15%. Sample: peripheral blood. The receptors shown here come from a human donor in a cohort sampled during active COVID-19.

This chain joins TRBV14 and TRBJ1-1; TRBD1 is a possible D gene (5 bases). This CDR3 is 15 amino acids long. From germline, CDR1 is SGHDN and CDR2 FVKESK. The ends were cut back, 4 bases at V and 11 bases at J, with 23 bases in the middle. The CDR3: CASSLDGGGTAGAFF. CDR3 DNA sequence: TGTGCCAGCAGCCTCGACGGGGGAGGAACCGCCGGGGCTTTCTTT.

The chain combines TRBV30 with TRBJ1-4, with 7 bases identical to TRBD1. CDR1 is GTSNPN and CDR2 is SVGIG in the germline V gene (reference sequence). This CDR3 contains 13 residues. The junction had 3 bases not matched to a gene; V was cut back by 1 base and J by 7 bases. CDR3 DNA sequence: TGTGCCTGGAGTGAAGGGGGCGTTGAAAAACTGTTTTTT. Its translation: CAWSEGGVEKLFF.

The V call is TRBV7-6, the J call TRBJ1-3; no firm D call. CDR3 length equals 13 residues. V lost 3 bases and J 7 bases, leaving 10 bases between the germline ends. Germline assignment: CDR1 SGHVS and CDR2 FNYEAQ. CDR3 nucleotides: TGTGCCAGCAGCTTCGACATCGGCAACACCATATATTTT. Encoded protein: CASSFDIGNTIYF.

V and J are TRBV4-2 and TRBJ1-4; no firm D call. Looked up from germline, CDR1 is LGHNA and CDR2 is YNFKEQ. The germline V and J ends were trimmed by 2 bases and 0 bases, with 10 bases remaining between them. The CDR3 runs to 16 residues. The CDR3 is CASSQLPTATNEKLFF. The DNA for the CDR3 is TGTGCCAGCAGCCAACTCCCAACTGCAACTAATGAAAAACTGTTTTTT.

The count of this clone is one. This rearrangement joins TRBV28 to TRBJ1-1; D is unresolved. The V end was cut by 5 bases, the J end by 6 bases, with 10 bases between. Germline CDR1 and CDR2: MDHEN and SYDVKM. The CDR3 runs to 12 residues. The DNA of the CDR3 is TGTGCCAGCAGTCCTTTAGTGTCTGAAGCTTTCTTT. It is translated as CASSPLVSEAFF.

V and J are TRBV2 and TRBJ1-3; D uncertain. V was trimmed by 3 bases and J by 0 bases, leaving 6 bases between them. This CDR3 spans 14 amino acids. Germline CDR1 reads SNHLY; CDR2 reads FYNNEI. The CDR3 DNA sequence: TGTGCCAGCAGTGATGGCAGCTCTGGAAACACCATATATTTT. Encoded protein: CASSDGSSGNTIYF.

CDR3 sequence: CASSLSHSGSYEQYF. Written as DNA, the CDR3 is TGTGCCAGCAGTTTATCCCATAGCGGTTCCTACGAGCAGTACTTC. This sequence joins TRBV6-2 or TRBV6-3 and TRBJ2-7; a weak D match, TRBD2 (6 bases). This CDR3 has 15 residues. The V gene lost 4 bases and the J gene lost 1 base, with 14 bases spanning the gap. Looked up from germline, CDR1 is MNHEY and CDR2 is SVGEGT.

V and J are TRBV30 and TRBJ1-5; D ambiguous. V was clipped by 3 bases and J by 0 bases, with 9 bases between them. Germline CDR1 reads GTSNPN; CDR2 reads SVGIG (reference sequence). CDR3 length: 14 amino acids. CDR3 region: CAWRRENSNQPQHF. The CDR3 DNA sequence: TGTGCCTGGAGGCGCGAAAATAGCAATCAGCCCCAGCATTTT.

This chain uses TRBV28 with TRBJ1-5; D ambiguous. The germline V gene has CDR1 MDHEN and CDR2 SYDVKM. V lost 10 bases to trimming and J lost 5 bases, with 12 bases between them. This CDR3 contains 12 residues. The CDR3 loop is CATSYGYQPQHF. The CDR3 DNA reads TGTGCCACCTCTTATGGCTATCAGCCCCAGCATTTT. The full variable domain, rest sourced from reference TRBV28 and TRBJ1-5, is DVKVTQSSRYLVKRTGEKVFLECVQDMDHENMFWYRQDPGLGLRLIYFSYDVKMKEKGDIPEGYSVSREKKERFSLILESASTNQTSMYLCATSYGYQPQHFGDGTRLSIL.

For the CDR3, the DNA is TGTGCCAGCACCAAAGTTGGAGGTCTAGTTGGAGATACGCAGTATTTT. This gives the protein CASTKVGGLVGDTQYF. The rearrangement links TRBV7-2 to TRBJ2-3; tentative D call: TRBD2 (5 bases). Germline V gene sequence: CDR1 SGHTA, CDR2 FQGNSA. This CDR3 has 16 residues. V lost 7 bases, J lost 5 bases, and 22 bases lay in between. The entire variable domain, with the rest obtained from reference TRBV7-2 and TRBJ2-3, is as follows: GAGVSQSPSNKVTEKGKDVELRCDPISGHTALYWYRQSLGQGLEFLIYFQGNSAPDKSGLPSDRFSAERTGGSVSTLTIQRTQQEDSAVYLCASTKVGGLVGDTQYFGPGTRLTVL.